This record looks at one T cell receptor (beta chain) sequence and its context. This specimen comes from a study of blood T cell repertoires in COVID-19. Study details: Collection of acute and convalescent COVID-19 samples took place in the United States, Italy and Spain. The cDNA or gDNA used as material had been derived from T cells, B-cell-depleted T cells, or PBMCs.

The authors' processing: Estimates of nucleated cell counts were drawn from the amplification of reference gene primers. The method was immunoSEQ multiplex PCR; TCRdb's version includes in-frame clones alone and lacks a portion of them. That table is the source of V, J and clone size, and D and trimming were worked out from the DNA. The data contain around 170,000 clones, around two thirds of them singletons. Per the germline V gene, CDR1 is SGHTA and CDR2 is FQGNSA. V was shortened by 5 bases and J by 6 bases, with 25 bases between the two germline ends. The CDR3 is 17 amino acids. This sequence was found in a woman at least 80 years old with acute or convalescent COVID-19. The genes are TRBV7-2 and TRBJ1-2, with TRBD1 as a possible D gene (6 bases). The sample comprised peripheral blood. For the CDR3, the DNA is TGTGCCAGCAGCCCTAGCTGGGGGGGGCAGGGGTCCGATGGCTACACCTTC. This gives the protein CASSPSWGGQGSDGYTF.